This TCR beta chain was obtained from a study of blood T cell repertoires in COVID-19. This clone was counted a single time. The germline V gene has CDR1 SGHRS and CDR2 YFSETQ. The CDR3 has 15 amino acids. V was pared by 5 bases and J by 2 bases, with 15 bases between. In the original analysis: Reference gene primer amplification gave nucleated cell count estimates. The table came from immunoSEQ multiplex PCR; TCRdb's copy has only in-frame clones and leaves some out. The DNA was the basis for D and trimming; V, J and clone size are from that table. The sample shows 300,000 or so clones, around 89% of them seen only once.

Sequencing was done on a sample of peripheral blood. The rearrangement uses TRBV5-1 and TRBJ2-3, with D perhaps matching TRBD1 (5 bases). This clonotype was obtained from a woman between 40 and 50 years old with acute or convalescent COVID-19. CDR3 in amino acids: CASRLDRYNTDTQYF. Written as DNA, the CDR3 is TGCGCCAGCAGATTAGACAGATATAACACAGATACGCAGTATTTT.